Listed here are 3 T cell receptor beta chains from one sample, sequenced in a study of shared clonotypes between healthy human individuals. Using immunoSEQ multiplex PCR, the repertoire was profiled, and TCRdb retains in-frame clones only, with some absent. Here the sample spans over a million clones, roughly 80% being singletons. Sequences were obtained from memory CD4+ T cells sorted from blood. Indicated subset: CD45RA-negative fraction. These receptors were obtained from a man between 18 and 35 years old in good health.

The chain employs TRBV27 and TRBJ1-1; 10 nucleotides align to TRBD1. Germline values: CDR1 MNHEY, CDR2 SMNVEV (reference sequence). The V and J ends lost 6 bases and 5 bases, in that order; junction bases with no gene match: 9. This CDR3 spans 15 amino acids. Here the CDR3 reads CASSGAGTGETEAFF. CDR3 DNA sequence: TGTGCCAGCAGCGGGGCAGGGACAGGGGAGACTGAAGCTTTCTTT.

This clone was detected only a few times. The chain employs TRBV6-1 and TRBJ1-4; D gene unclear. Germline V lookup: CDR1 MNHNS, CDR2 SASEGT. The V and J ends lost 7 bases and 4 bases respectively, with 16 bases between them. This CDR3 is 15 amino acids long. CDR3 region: CASNRLSQDNEKLFF. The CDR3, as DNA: TGTGCCAGCAACCGACTTAGTCAAGATAATGAAAAACTGTTTTTT.

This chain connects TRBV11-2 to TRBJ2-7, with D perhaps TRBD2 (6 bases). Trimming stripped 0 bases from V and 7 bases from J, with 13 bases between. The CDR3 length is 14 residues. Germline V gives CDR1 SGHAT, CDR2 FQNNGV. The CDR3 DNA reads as TGTGCCAGCAGCTTAGATCCTTGGGCGGGGGAGCAGTACTTC. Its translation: CASSLDPWAGEQYF.